This TCR beta chain was sequenced for a study of shared clonotypes between healthy human individuals. Method: immunoSEQ multiplex PCR; TCRdb's copy keeps in-frame clones and lacks some. The data show about 2.3 million clones, under 95% seen once. Points from the study as a whole: The study found lower generation probabilities in non-shared clonotypes than in those shared by all four donors.

The donors, healthy adults who were HIV-negative, had experienced no recent acute infections or vaccinations. In its sample, this clone was seen once. What it recognizes is unknown. The clonotype was recovered from a man aged 18 to 30 in good health. Some clones in this sample may be carry-over from other donors' samples. Input material: naive CD4+ T cells from PBMCs. Subset denoted: CD45RA+ positively selected.

In DNA form, the CDR3 reads TGTGCCACTAAGGGACTAGCGACGAGCACCGGGGAGCTGTTTTTT. Its protein product is CATKGLATSTGELFF. The chain has TRBV27 and TRBJ2-2; 10 bases are shared with TRBD2. The CDR3 contains 15 residues. Germline V gives CDR1 MNHEY, CDR2 SMNVEV (reference sequence). After removal of 10 bases from V and 4 bases from J, the junction contained 9 bases not matched to a gene.